The 27 T cell receptor beta chains in this list originate from one sample, sequenced in a study. MiXCR was run by TCRdb on the RT-PCR reads, yielding one entry per CDR3 protein. Of more than 550,000 distinct CDR3 sequences listed, 12% to 15% are singletons. Sequenced sample: memory CD4+ T cells from blood. These receptor sequences come from a female donor in good health, serving as a healthy control.

This clonotype was seen many times. V and J are TRBV6-5 and TRBJ1-2, with D possibly being TRBD1 (5 bases). The CDR3 runs 15 residues. From germline, CDR1 is MNHEY and CDR2 SVGAGI. V was cut by 6 bases and J by 4 bases, with 18 bases left in between. The CDR3 region has the DNA TGTGCCAGCAGGTCCCACGGGCAGGGTACCTATGGCTACACCTTC. Residues: CASRSHGQGTYGYTF.

This clonotype has more than one count but fewer than ten. The V call is TRBV2, the J call TRBJ2-7, with D uncertain. The V end lost 2 bases, the J end lost 4 bases, and 3 bases lay between the germline ends. CDR1 and CDR2 (germline): SNHLY, FYNNEI. The CDR3 runs 11 residues. CDR3 amino acids: CASSEWYEQYF. CDR3 DNA sequence: TGTGCCAGCAGTGAATGGTACGAGCAGTACTTC.

At least ten counts were recorded for this clonotype. Here the CDR3 DNA reads TGCAGCACCAACAGGGAGATCAATGAGCAGTTCTTC. Translation gives CSTNREINEQFF. The chain joins TRBV29-1 to TRBJ2-1; maybe TRBD1 (6 bases). Germline-derived CDR1 and CDR2 are SQVTM and ANQGSEA. This CDR3 comprises 12 residues. Deletions cut 8 bases from V and 6 bases from J, with 14 bases between.

This clonotype appeared a few times. The chain joins TRBV7-6 to TRBJ2-7, with D perhaps matching TRBD2 (5 bases). The V and J ends lost 1 base and 0 bases respectively, with 13 bases between them. The CDR3 spans 16 residues. CDR1 and CDR2 from the germline V gene are SGHVS and FNYEAQ. CDR3 protein: CASSLGAGGSSYEQYF. Here the CDR3 DNA reads TGTGCCAGCAGCTTAGGGGCTGGCGGGTCCTCCTACGAGCAGTACTTC.

V and J are TRBV30 and TRBJ2-5; 9 bases agree with TRBD2. This CDR3 is 15 amino acids long. V dropped 6 bases and J dropped 1; count of bases not matched to a gene: 9. Germline-derived CDR1 and CDR2 are GTSNPN and SVGIG (reference sequence). This CDR3 is CACVASGMTQETQYF. The CDR3, as DNA: TGTGCCTGTGTGGCTAGCGGGATGACCCAAGAGACCCAGTACTTC.

The table lists this clonotype with many counts. This sequence joins TRBV7-2 and TRBJ2-7, with a possible D match to TRBD1 (6 bases). Germline CDR1 reads SGHTA; CDR2 reads FQGNSA. The CDR3 spans 13 residues. The V and J ends lost 5 bases and 6 bases respectively, with 14 bases between them. The CDR3 DNA reads TGTGCCAGCAGCCCAGGGGCGGGTTCCGAGCAGTACTTC. Its protein is CASSPGAGSEQYF.

J is TRBJ2-2 and V is TRBV5-6, with TRBD1 matching over 7 bases. The CDR3 sequence is 17 residues long. The V and J ends lost 2 bases and 2 bases, in that order; junction bases with no gene match: 9. Germline V lookup: CDR1 SGHDT, CDR2 YYEEEE. CDR3 in DNA: TGTGCCAGCAGCTTTTGGGACAGAAACAGAAACACCGGGGAGCTGTTTTTT. Its protein is CASSFWDRNRNTGELFF.

This clonotype turned up a few times. The J gene is TRBJ2-7, the V gene TRBV20-1; TRBD2 matches 14 bases. V dropped 0 bases and J dropped 7; count of bases not matched to a gene: 11. This CDR3 is 17 amino acids long. The germline CDR1 and CDR2 sequences are DFQATT and SNEGSKA (reference sequence). CDR3 loop: CSARDSGLAGGPWEQYF. In DNA form, the CDR3 reads TGCAGTGCTAGAGATTCCGGACTAGCGGGGGGCCCATGGGAGCAGTACTTC.

The chain is built from TRBV12-3 or TRBV12-4 and TRBJ2-2; 9 positions agree with TRBD2. Trimming at V came to 6 bases and at J to 3 bases, leaving 2 bases not matched to a gene. The CDR3 consists of 14 residues. This CDR3 reads CASRTSGYTGELFF. For the CDR3, the DNA is TGTGCCAGCAGGACTAGCGGCTACACCGGGGAGCTGTTTTTT.

The chain joins TRBV11-1 to TRBJ2-1; 13 bases agree with TRBD2. CDR1 is SGHAT and CDR2 is FQDESV in the germline V gene (reference sequence). This CDR3 has 17 residues. After removal of 5 bases from V and 5 bases from J, the junction contained 9 bases not matched to a gene. CDR3 nucleotides: TGTGCCAGCAGCCAAAGTCTCGGGACTAGCGGGAACAATGAGCAGTTCTTC. Residues: CASSQSLGTSGNNEQFF.

This clonotype appeared many times. This chain uses TRBV9 with TRBJ2-1, with TRBD2 as a possible D gene (6 bases). The CDR3 consists of 16 residues. CDR1 is SGDLS and CDR2 is YYNGEE in the germline V gene. The V gene lost 0 bases and the J gene lost 2 bases, with 12 bases spanning the gap. CDR3 in amino acids: CASSVGTASAYNEQFF. The CDR3 nucleotides are TGTGCCAGCAGCGTAGGTACAGCTAGCGCCTACAATGAGCAGTTCTTC.

This rearrangement joins TRBV20-1 to TRBJ1-1; D gene ambiguous. This CDR3 is built from 13 residues. V was trimmed by 1 base and J by 5 bases, leaving 11 bases between them. CDR1 and CDR2 (germline): DFQATT, SNEGSKA (reference sequence). The CDR3 DNA follows: TGCAGTGCTAGAGGGGTAAGTGGGACTGAAGCTTTCTTT. Encoded protein: CSARGVSGTEAFF.

Only a few counts were recorded for this clonotype. The gene calls are TRBV13 and TRBJ2-7, with 8 bases lining up with TRBD1. This CDR3 has 16 amino acids. V lost 4 bases and J lost 1; bases outside the gene matches: 9. Looked up from germline, CDR1 is PRHDT and CDR2 is FYEKMQ (reference sequence). The CDR3 DNA follows: TGTGCCAGCAGCTCTTCAGGGGGCCGGGCGTCCTACGAGCAGTACTTC. It encodes CASSSSGGRASYEQYF.

The gene calls are TRBV18 and TRBJ1-1; possibly TRBD1 for D (6 bases). Germline loops: CDR1 KGHSH, CDR2 LQKENI. V was trimmed by 10 bases and J by 1 base, leaving 16 bases between them. CDR3 length: 14 residues. The CDR3 nucleotides are TGTGCCACCCTACCAGACAGGTCGAACACTGAAGCTTTCTTT. Encoded protein: CATLPDRSNTEAFF.

This clonotype was found many times. The chain recombines TRBV29-1 with TRBJ2-1; 12 bases line up with TRBD2. V shed 6 bases, J shed 10 bases, and the junction held 10 bases outside the gene matches. Germline V gene lookup returns CDR1 SQVTM and CDR2 ANQGSEA. This CDR3 contains 14 residues. CDR3 nucleotides: TGCAGCGTCCCCACATCTAGCGGGAGGGGCGAGCAGTTCTTC. This encodes CSVPTSSGRGEQFF.

The chain uses TRBV7-3 and TRBJ1-6, with D unresolved. The CDR3 loop spans 13 amino acids. Deletions cut 4 bases from V and 6 bases from J, with 7 bases between. Germline assignment: CDR1 SGHTA and CDR2 FQGTGA. In DNA form, the CDR3 reads TGTGCCAGCAGCTCCCAGCCTAATTCACCCCTCCACTTT. This codes for CASSSQPNSPLHF.

This chain uses TRBV10-3 with TRBJ1-5, with D unclear. Trimming pared 6 bases from V and 0 bases from J, leaving 9 bases between. The germline gives CDR1 ENHRY, CDR2 SYGVKD. CDR3 size: 14 residues. Written as DNA, the CDR3 is TGTGCCATCAGCTCCGCTAATAGCAATCAGCCCCAGCATTTT. Its protein product is CAISSANSNQPQHF.

This clonotype was recorded a few times. J is TRBJ1-6 and V is TRBV7-2; D is uncertain. The CDR3 contains 15 residues. Trimming took 1 base from V and 9 from J, leaving 13 bases between them. Germline lookup yields CDR1 SGHTA and CDR2 FQGNSA. CDR3 loop: CASSLVFGGSSPLHF. CDR3 nucleotide sequence: TGTGCCAGCAGCTTAGTATTCGGAGGGAGTTCACCCCTCCACTTT.

This clonotype occurred a few times. The chain employs TRBV7-2 and TRBJ1-2; tentatively, D is TRBD1 (6 bases). V lost 5 bases and J 14 bases, leaving 24 bases between the germline ends. This CDR3 has 14 residues. The germline V gene has CDR1 SGHTA and CDR2 FQGNSA. CDR3 loop: CASSAMSGEGSRTF. CDR3 sequence (DNA): TGTGCCAGCAGCGCCATGTCAGGGGAGGGTTCGAGGACCTTC.

This clonotype was observed at least ten times. The genes are TRBV5-5 and TRBJ2-7; either TRBD1 or TRBD2 may supply D (6 bases each). The CDR3 covers 15 residues. Germline V lookup: CDR1 SGHKS, CDR2 YYEKEE (reference sequence). V was trimmed by 0 bases and J by 1 base, leaving 11 bases between them. The CDR3 loop reads CASSLEGGLSYEQYF. CDR3 in DNA: TGTGCCAGCAGCTTGGAGGGGGGCTTATCCTACGAGCAGTACTTC.

The genes are TRBV5-1 and TRBJ1-2; tentatively, D is TRBD1 (5 bases). Trimming left V 5 bases short and J 3 bases short, with 5 bases between. The CDR3 has 11 residues. The V gene's germline CDR1 is SGHRS and CDR2 YFSETQ. In DNA form, the CDR3 reads TGCGCCAGCAGACAGGACTATGGCTACACCTTC. Translated, it gives CASRQDYGYTF.

The chain links TRBV12-3 or TRBV12-4 to TRBJ1-5; maybe TRBD1 (5 bases). The CDR3 consists of 13 residues. The V and J ends lost 6 bases and 8 bases respectively, with 14 bases between them. The CDR3 DNA is TGTGCCAGCAGCGGGGGGGGGTATGAGCCCCAGCATTTT. It encodes CASSGGGYEPQHF.

This clonotype was picked up a small number of times. The CDR3 here is CASSLTGGQGGFGANVLTF. CDR3 in DNA: TGTGCCAGCAGCTTAACTGGAGGACAGGGGGGTTTTGGGGCCAACGTCCTGACTTTC. The chain recombines TRBV7-3 with TRBJ2-6; 10 bases agree with TRBD1. Germline-derived CDR1 and CDR2 are SGHTA and FQGTGA. V lost 0 bases to trimming and J lost 3 bases; unmatched junction nucleotides: 8. The length of the CDR3 is 19 residues.

The sample holds a few counts of this clonotype. The chain is built from TRBV24-1 and TRBJ2-1, with TRBD1 matching over 12 bases. This CDR3 contains 17 residues. Losses at the gene ends were 4 bases for V and 6 bases for J; bases not matched to a gene: 9. The germline CDR1 and CDR2 sequences are KGHDR and SFDVKD. CDR3 protein: CATSETTGTGGPNEQFF. The CDR3 DNA reads TGTGCCACCAGTGAAACTACCGGGACAGGGGGCCCCAATGAGCAGTTCTTC.

The J gene is TRBJ1-5, the V gene TRBV20-1; D is perhaps TRBD1 (6 bases). Germline values: CDR1 DFQATT, CDR2 SNEGSKA (reference sequence). Trimming took off 0 bases at V and 7 bases at J, with 7 bases between the two ends. This CDR3 has 12 amino acids. This chain's CDR3 is CSARDGGQPQHF. The CDR3 DNA sequence: TGCAGTGCTAGAGATGGGGGCCAGCCCCAGCATTTT.

This chain uses TRBV27 with TRBJ1-1; a weak D match, TRBD1 (6 bases). The CDR3 runs 14 residues. Germline values: CDR1 MNHEY, CDR2 SMNVEV (reference sequence). Trimming removed 6 bases at V and 3 bases at J, with 14 bases between. CDR3 nucleotide sequence: TGTGCCAGCAGCCGCTTAGGGGGGGACACTGAAGCTTTCTTT. This codes for CASSRLGGDTEAFF.

This clonotype was counted ten times or more. V usage is TRBV20-1 and J usage is TRBJ2-4; weak D call: TRBD2 (6 bases). Trimming pared 4 bases from V and 9 bases from J, leaving 13 bases between. The CDR3 sequence is 12 residues long. Germline loops: CDR1 DFQATT, CDR2 SNEGSKA (reference sequence). Here the CDR3 DNA reads TGCAGTGCTATGGAGGGAGGTAGCATTCAGTACTTC. Protein: CSAMEGGSIQYF.